The 27 T cell receptor beta chains listed next were all sequenced from one sample in a study of regulatory T cells in long-lasting Graves disease. Indicated time point: newly diagnosed GD, antithyroid drugs for less than 3 months. The TCR library was made from RNA extracted from PBMCs. The TCR beta library used iRepertoire HTBI primers with Arm-PCR amplification of CDR3. TCRdb fed the multiplex PCR reads into MiXCR, producing one record per CDR3 protein. Seen here are 370,000 or so distinct CDR3 sequences, around 15% observed once, and the top ten hold just over 20%. These data are also associated with another study on T cells in Graves' hyperthyroidism and ophthalmopathy.

Specimen: peripheral blood mononuclear cells (PBMCs), collected at new diagnosis, from a patient treated with antithyroid drugs. The receptors shown here come from a woman under 30 with Graves disease.

J is TRBJ1-2 and V is TRBV6-1, with a tentative D call TRBD1 (5 bases). The V gene's germline CDR1 is MNHNS and CDR2 SASEGT. This CDR3 is 16 amino acids long. The ends were cut back, 2 bases at V and 5 bases at J, with 18 bases in the middle. CDR3 DNA: TGTGCCAGCAGTGAAAGGGGAGACAGCCCTAGGTATGGCTACACCTTC. This translates into CASSERGDSPRYGYTF.

The CDR3 DNA is TGCAGCGTGAAAGACCCGACCGAGACCCAGTACTTC. Amino acid sequence: CSVKDPTETQYF. The J gene is TRBJ2-5, the V gene TRBV29-1; D remains unclear. The CDR3 runs to 12 residues. V lost 6 bases and J lost 5, with 13 bases in between. Germline V gives CDR1 SQVTM, CDR2 ANQGSEA.

The chain employs TRBV3-1 and TRBJ2-6; 8 bases fit TRBD1. The CDR3 length is 17 residues. The V segment lost 4 bases and the J segment 0 bases; nucleotides outside the gene matches: 5. Germline V lookup: CDR1 LGHDT, CDR2 YNNKEL (reference sequence). CDR3 sequence (DNA): TGTGCCAGCAGCCCAAGGACAGGGAACTCTGGGGCCAACGTCCTGACTTTC. This gives the protein CASSPRTGNSGANVLTF. Based on the CDR3 plus reference TRBV3-1 and TRBJ2-6, the full variable domain is DTAVSQTPKYLVTQMGNDKSIKCEQNLGHDTMYWYKQDSKKFLKIMFSYNNKELIINETVPNRFSPKSPDKAHLNLHINSLELGDSAVYFCASSPRTGNSGANVLTFGAGSRLTVL.

This chain links TRBV7-2 with TRBJ1-2; the D is unclear. This CDR3 has 14 amino acids. V was shortened by 5 bases and J by 5 bases, with 15 bases between the two germline ends. Germline CDR1 SGHTA, CDR2 FQGNSA. CDR3 nucleotides: TGTGCCAGCAGCCCCTTCCTTGCGTCATATGGCTACACCTTC. It translates to CASSPFLASYGYTF.

This clonotype has ten or more counts. J is TRBJ2-7 and V is TRBV9; 9 nucleotides align to TRBD1. This CDR3 has 15 residues. The germline gives CDR1 SGDLS, CDR2 YYNGEE. V shed 3 bases, J shed 3 bases, and the junction held 7 bases outside the gene matches. The DNA of the CDR3 is TGTGCCAGCAGCGCCCGGGACAGGGCCGACTACGAGCAGTACTTC. Translated: CASSARDRADYEQYF.

This clonotype has a count of ten or more. This chain links TRBV9 with TRBJ2-1; no definite D call. Germline values: CDR1 SGDLS, CDR2 YYNGEE. Between the trimmed V and J ends, which lost 4 bases and 4 bases, there was a span of 12 bases. The CDR3 covers 14 residues. CDR3 bases: TGTGCCAGCAGCCCGACCGCCCGATACAATGAGCAGTTCTTC. Translating gives CASSPTARYNEQFF.

The V and J genes are TRBV11-2 and TRBJ2-2, with 10 positions matching TRBD2. Per the germline V gene, CDR1 is SGHAT and CDR2 is FQNNGV. This CDR3 has 14 residues. Trimming at V came to 5 bases and at J to 8 bases, leaving 5 bases not matched to a gene. The CDR3 spells CASSVLAGHGELFF. The CDR3 nucleotides are TGTGCCAGCAGCGTACTAGCGGGACATGGGGAGCTGTTTTTT. Full variable domain (missing parts from reference TRBV11-2 and TRBJ2-2): EAGVAQSPRYKIIEKRQSVAFWCNPISGHATLYWYQQILGQGPKLLIQFQNNGVVDDSQLPKDRFSAERLKGVDSTLKIQPAKLEDSAVYLCASSVLAGHGELFFGEGSRLTVL.

Ten or more counts support this clonotype. The V and J genes are TRBV12-3 or TRBV12-4 and TRBJ2-2, with 9 bases fitting TRBD1. The ends lost 4 bases at V and 5 bases at J; junction bases unmatched: 5. This CDR3 contains 15 residues. CDR3 residues: CASSSGTGRTGELFF. As DNA, the CDR3 is TGTGCCAGCAGTTCGGGGACAGGGCGTACCGGGGAGCTGTTTTTT.

This clonotype was seen repeatedly, ten times or more. The rearrangement links TRBV5-1 to TRBJ2-1; 9 bases are a match to TRBD2. V trimming: 0 bases; J trimming: 1 base; junction bases outside the gene matches: 2. The germline V gene encodes CDR1 SGHRS and CDR2 YFSETQ. The CDR3 runs 16 residues. DNA for the CDR3: TGCGCCAGCAGCTTGGGAAGCGGGGGGTCCTACAATGAGCAGTTCTTC. Translating gives CASSLGSGGSYNEQFF.

This clonotype was detected many times. V is TRBV5-1 and J is TRBJ2-3; D may be TRBD2 (5 bases). CDR1 and CDR2 from the germline V gene are SGHRS and YFSETQ. Trimming took 4 bases from V and 2 from J, leaving 11 bases between them. The length of the CDR3 is 14 residues. The CDR3: CASSASGFTDTQYF. CDR3 in DNA: TGCGCCAGCAGCGCCTCGGGATTCACAGATACGCAGTATTTT. The whole variable domain, remainder taken from reference TRBV5-1 and TRBJ2-3, is KAGVTQTPRYLIKTRGQQVTLSCSPISGHRSVSWYQQTPGQGLQFLFEYFSETQRNKGNFPGRFSGRQFSNSRSEMNVSTLELGDSALYLCASSASGFTDTQYFGPGTRLTVL.

A note on this clonotype: Since a far larger clone is one base different, this is likely a read error. This chain joins TRBV2 and TRBJ2-7; D may be TRBD1 (6 bases). The ends were cut back, 5 bases at V and 1 base at J, with 9 bases in the middle. The germline CDR1 and CDR2 sequences are SNHLY and FYNNEI. This CDR3 is 13 amino acids long. The CDR3 sequence is CASSIDRSYEQYF. DNA of the CDR3: TGTGCCAGCAGTATCGACAGGTCCTACGAGCAGTACTTC.

CDR3 sequence reads: CASRPIGRSTDTQYF. In DNA, the CDR3 is TGTGCCAGTAGACCTATCGGTCGTTCGACAGATACGCAGTATTTT. The chain has TRBV19 and TRBJ2-3; no reliable D call. The CDR3 has 15 residues. Germline lookup yields CDR1 LNHDA and CDR2 SQIVND (reference sequence). V gave up 6 bases and J gave up 3 bases, with 16 bases separating them.

In its sample, this clonotype was seen a few times. The chain carries TRBV12-3 or TRBV12-4 and TRBJ1-1; D is unclear. The CDR3 is 17 residues long. V was trimmed by 1 base and J by 1 base, leaving 16 bases between them. CDR3 in DNA: TGTGCCAGCAGTTTAGGATTGGGTCTCGGTTGGAACACTGAAGCTTTCTTT. This codes for CASSLGLGLGWNTEAFF.

In its sample, this clonotype was seen a few times. This chain connects TRBV5-1 to TRBJ2-1, with TRBD1 as a possible D gene (6 bases). This CDR3 spans 14 amino acids. Germline V gene sequence: CDR1 SGHRS, CDR2 YFSETQ. With 4 bases removed from V and 2 bases from J, the gap between germline ends came to 10 bases. The CDR3 region has the DNA TGCGCCAGCAGCCGGGACACAACCTACAATGAGCAGTTCTTC. Protein product: CASSRDTTYNEQFF.

This clonotype was recorded at least ten times. The V and J genes are TRBV5-1 and TRBJ1-6; 9 positions match TRBD1. With 4 bases clipped from V and 8 bases from J, the junction kept 7 bases outside the gene matches. Germline CDR1 is SGHRS and CDR2 is YFSETQ. The CDR3 is 15 amino acids. Here the CDR3 reads CASSQGQGNHSPLHF. CDR3 sequence (DNA): TGCGCCAGCAGCCAGGGACAGGGCAATCATTCACCCCTCCACTTT.

V and J are TRBV6-2 or TRBV6-3 and TRBJ2-1; TRBD2 agrees at 9 bases. V lost 7 bases and J lost 7; bases outside the gene matches: 23. CDR1 is MNHEY, CDR2 SVGEGT, per germline. The CDR3 consists of 19 residues. CDR3 sequence: CASTKGALAGHAPGNEQFF. The CDR3 coding sequence is TGTGCCAGCACCAAAGGGGCACTAGCGGGCCATGCGCCAGGAAATGAGCAGTTCTTC.

This clonotype was recorded many times. V and J are TRBV24-1 and TRBJ2-3, with TRBD2 identical over 8 bases. Losses at the gene ends were 5 bases for V and 2 bases for J; bases not matched to a gene: 8. Germline V gene sequence: CDR1 KGHDR, CDR2 SFDVKD. This CDR3 is 16 amino acids long. This chain's CDR3 is CATSGVAGFNTDTQYF. In DNA, the CDR3 is TGTGCCACCAGTGGGGTAGCGGGATTCAACACAGATACGCAGTATTTT.

This clonotype occurred many times. The V call is TRBV11-3, the J call TRBJ2-1; D gene ambiguous. In germline, CDR1 is SGHNT, CDR2 YENEEA. The CDR3 is made up of 15 amino acids. V lost 0 bases to trimming and J lost 5 bases, with 11 bases between them. CDR3 protein: CASSLDVRYNNEQFF. In nucleotides, the CDR3 is TGTGCCAGCAGCTTAGATGTCAGGTACAACAATGAGCAGTTCTTC.

In this sample, this clonotype turned up a few times. The chain links TRBV30 to TRBJ1-2; 8 bases agree with TRBD1. The CDR3 covers 12 residues. CDR1 is GTSNPN, CDR2 SVGIG, per germline (reference sequence). J was trimmed by 2 bases and V by 4 bases; bases with no gene match: 0. The CDR3 protein is CAWTGGNYGYTF. The CDR3 DNA reads TGTGCCTGGACAGGGGGCAACTATGGCTACACCTTC.

In this sample, this clonotype turned up many times. The chain links TRBV12-3 or TRBV12-4 to TRBJ2-5; no definite D call. The CDR3 is 13 residues long. Deletions cut 3 bases from V and 6 bases from J, with 11 bases between. The CDR3 loop is CASSFGLTKTQYF. The CDR3 DNA sequence: TGTGCCAGCAGTTTCGGGCTAACCAAGACCCAGTACTTC.

This clonotype was seen many times. V gene TRBV5-1 combines with J gene TRBJ1-2; 12 bases agree with TRBD1. CDR1 is SGHRS and CDR2 is YFSETQ in the germline V gene. The CDR3 totals 16 residues. J was trimmed by 4 bases and V by 5 bases; bases with no gene match: 9. As DNA, the CDR3 is TGCGCCAGCAGTTTCGGGGGACAGGGGGCCTCCTATGGCTACACCTTC. Protein product: CASSFGGQGASYGYTF.

This clonotype has at least ten counts. The rearrangement links TRBV2 to TRBJ2-1, with 7 nucleotides matching TRBD1. Germline V gene lookup returns CDR1 SNHLY and CDR2 FYNNEI. Unmatched junction bases numbered 5, after V lost 4 bases and J lost 2 bases. This CDR3 contains 15 residues. This CDR3 is CASSAGQRAYNEQFF. The CDR3 DNA reads TGTGCCAGCAGTGCGGGACAGAGAGCCTACAATGAGCAGTTCTTC.

This clonotype was counted ten times or more. This chain uses TRBV27 with TRBJ2-7, with TRBD2 matching 8 bases. CDR1 is MNHEY, CDR2 SMNVEV, per germline (reference sequence). V was clipped by 9 bases and J by 6 bases; unmatched bases: 7. This CDR3 spans 12 amino acids. Here the CDR3 DNA reads TGTGCCAGTCACTCGGGAGGGGGCGAGCAGTACTTC. Residues: CASHSGGGEQYF.

This clonotype was seen repeatedly, ten times or more. The V gene is TRBV30, the J gene TRBJ1-1; the D gene is possibly TRBD1 (5 bases). With 3 bases removed from V and 3 bases from J, the gap between germline ends came to 11 bases. Germline loops: CDR1 GTSNPN, CDR2 SVGIG (reference sequence). This CDR3 is 13 amino acids long. CDR3 coding DNA: TGTGCCTGGAGGGGAGGCAGGGACACTGAAGCTTTCTTT. Protein sequence: CAWRGGRDTEAFF. The entire variable domain, with the rest obtained from reference TRBV30 and TRBJ1-1, is as follows: SQTIHQWPATLVQPVGSPLSLECTVEGTSNPNLYWYRQAAGRGLQLLFYSVGIGQISSEVPQNLSASRPQDRQFILSSKKLLLSDSGFYLCAWRGGRDTEAFFGQGTRLTVV.

This clonotype was seen more than once but under ten times. This rearrangement joins TRBV10-2 to TRBJ2-7; maybe TRBD1 (6 bases). The CDR3 spans 15 residues. Germline V gene sequence: CDR1 WSHSY, CDR2 SAAADI. Deletions cut 2 bases from V and 3 bases from J, with 14 bases between. CDR3 bases: TGCGCCAGCAGTGAGCCTGGACAGATCGGCTACGAGCAGTACTTC. Amino acids: CASSEPGQIGYEQYF.

This clonotype was detected a few times. This chain joins TRBV9 and TRBJ2-3; D could derive from TRBD1 or TRBD2 (5 bases each). Trimming removed 4 bases from V and 7 bases from J, with 13 bases in between. The germline V gene has CDR1 SGDLS and CDR2 YYNGEE. The CDR3 loop spans 13 amino acids. In nucleotides, the CDR3 is TGTGCCAGCAGCCCGGGGCTGAGGAATACGCAGTATTTT. Translating it yields CASSPGLRNTQYF.

This clonotype was counted at least ten times. The genes are TRBV12-3 or TRBV12-4 and TRBJ2-3; D possibly corresponds to TRBD1 (7 bases). This CDR3 is 15 amino acids long. Trimming pared 3 bases from V and 6 bases from J, leaving 16 bases between. In DNA, the CDR3 is TGTGCCAGCAGTTTTCCCCCAGGGGGGTCGGATACGCAGTATTTT. Protein sequence: CASSFPPGGSDTQYF.